A single sample gave rise to the 11 T cell receptor beta chains below, sequenced in a study of chemoradiotherapy in HPV16-positive cancers. The table came from immunoSEQ multiplex PCR; TCRdb's copy has only in-frame clones and leaves some out. The sample carries about 14,000 clones, over 85% recorded once. Specimen: tumor tissue, collected from a patient who underwent chemoradiotherapy. The receptors come from a human donor with HPV-associated anogenital cancer.

The chain employs TRBV7-6 and TRBJ1-5; D is perhaps TRBD1 (6 bases). The CDR3 has 13 amino acids. Germline CDR1 SGHVS, CDR2 FNYEAQ. The ends were cut back, 7 bases at V and 6 bases at J, with 13 bases in the middle. The CDR3 region is CASNQGWGQPQHF. The CDR3 nucleotides are TGTGCCAGCAATCAGGGGTGGGGTCAGCCCCAGCATTTT.

V usage is TRBV10-2 and J usage is TRBJ2-3; 8 bases line up with TRBD2. Germline-derived CDR1 and CDR2 are WSHSY and SAAADI. The trim removed 0 bases at V and 14 bases at J, leaving 10 bases unmatched. CDR3 size: 14 residues. CDR3 residues: CASSESGEAGVLYF. CDR3 nucleotides: TGCGCCAGCAGTGAGTCGGGGGAAGCGGGAGTTTTGTATTTT.

The CDR3 region is CASSQDLRAVSYEQYF. CDR3 DNA sequence: TGCGCCAGCAGCCAAGACCTGAGGGCCGTCTCCTACGAGCAGTACTTC. The rearrangement uses TRBV4-1 and TRBJ2-7, with D possibly being TRBD2 (5 bases). V shed 0 bases and J shed 0 bases, with 12 bases lying between them. The CDR3 loop spans 16 amino acids. Germline loops: CDR1 MGHRA, CDR2 YSYEKL.

The chain carries TRBV29-1 and TRBJ2-2; D not resolved. The CDR3 has 13 amino acids. Germline V lookup: CDR1 SQVTM, CDR2 ANQGSEA. The V and J ends lost 4 bases and 8 bases respectively, with 14 bases between them. CDR3 bases: TGCAGCGTTGGAGGTTTCGGATCGGGGGAGCTGTTTTTT. As protein: CSVGGFGSGELFF.

This rearrangement joins TRBV7-3 to TRBJ2-1, with D tentatively TRBD2 (5 bases). The CDR3 contains 14 residues. CDR1 SGHTA and CDR2 FQGTGA come from the germline V gene. V was clipped by 0 bases and J by 10 bases, with 13 bases between them. CDR3 residues: CASSLTSTGNEQFF. The CDR3 nucleotides are TGTGCCAGCAGCTTAACGTCCACGGGGAACGAGCAGTTCTTC.

This sequence joins TRBV27 and TRBJ1-2; D is ambiguous. Germline assignment: CDR1 MNHEY and CDR2 SMNVEV (reference sequence). Trimming removed 8 bases at V and 3 bases at J, with 10 bases between. The CDR3 has 12 amino acids. The CDR3 here is CASPWIYYGYTF. The CDR3 DNA reads as TGTGCCAGCCCTTGGATTTACTATGGCTACACCTTC.

This clone has only a few counts. This rearrangement joins TRBV7-9 to TRBJ2-4, with 7 positions matching TRBD1. The CDR3 contains 15 residues. The V gene end was trimmed by 1 base and the J gene end by 6 bases; junction bases not matched to a gene: 6. Per germline, CDR1 SEHNR and CDR2 FQNEAQ (reference sequence). The CDR3 protein is CASSLGPGQPNIQYF. Here the CDR3 DNA reads TGTGCCAGCAGCTTAGGCCCGGGACAGCCAAACATTCAGTACTTC.

Only one count was recorded for this clone. This sequence joins TRBV4-2 and TRBJ2-3, with D possibly matching TRBD1 (6 bases). CDR3 length: 15 residues. Between the trimmed V and J ends, which lost 4 bases and 0 bases, there was a span of 11 bases. Germline lookup yields CDR1 LGHNA and CDR2 YNFKEQ. CDR3 in amino acids: CASSPPGTSTDTQYF. The CDR3 nucleotides are TGTGCCAGCAGCCCCCCCGGGACAAGCACAGATACGCAGTATTTT.

This clone was seen more than once but under ten times. Additional DNA sequences in this sample encode the identical CDR3. The chain employs TRBV18 and TRBJ2-5; possibly TRBD2 for D (6 bases). Trimming removed 3 bases at V and 2 bases at J, with 13 bases between. The germline V gene has CDR1 KGHSH and CDR2 LQKENI. The CDR3 is 15 amino acids. CDR3 in DNA: TGTGCCAGCTCACCGCGGACGGGAGTTCAAGAGACCCAGTACTTC. Translation gives CASSPRTGVQETQYF.

This clone was detected only once. V usage is TRBV6-5 and J usage is TRBJ2-7; 9 bases line up with TRBD1. This CDR3 spans 16 amino acids. The V gene end was trimmed by 0 bases and the J gene end by 0 bases; junction bases not matched to a gene: 3. CDR1 MNHEY and CDR2 SVGAGI come from the germline V gene. The CDR3, as DNA: TGTGCCAGCAGTTACTCGAGGACAGGGGACTCCTACGAGCAGTACTTC. It is translated as CASSYSRTGDSYEQYF.

This clone was seen only a few times. Sequence at one end of the junction differs from germline and may be a read error. The rearrangement links TRBV10-1 to TRBJ1-1, with 9 bases lining up with TRBD1. Per germline, CDR1 WNHNN and CDR2 SYGVQD (reference sequence). CDR3 length equals 14 residues. CDR3 bases: TGCGCCAGCAGTGAGTCGGGGACAGGGCAAAGCTGGCACTTT. This codes for CASSESGTGQSWHF.